These 30 T cell receptor beta chains were sequenced from one sample in a study of blood T cell repertoires in COVID-19. Only in-frame clones appear in the TCRdb table, and some are missing; sequencing was by immunoSEQ multiplex PCR. Of a few hundred thousand clones in the sample, 75% to 85% were seen once. Source material: peripheral blood. The source is a woman in her forties who had recovered from COVID-19.

This clone was seen at least ten times. The chain recombines TRBV7-2 with TRBJ1-2; 8 nucleotides agree with TRBD1. Germline-derived CDR1 and CDR2 are SGHTA and FQGNSA. The CDR3 is made up of 15 amino acids. With V trimmed by 2 bases and J by 4 bases, 6 bases remained unmatched. Written as DNA, the CDR3 is TGTGCCAGCAGCTTAATACAGGGGGGCCCCTATGGCTACACCTTC. Encoded protein: CASSLIQGGPYGYTF.

The chain combines TRBV7-8 with TRBJ2-7, with D unclear. The length of the CDR3 is 11 residues. V was cut by 2 bases and J by 3 bases, with 2 bases left in between. Per the germline V gene, CDR1 is SGHVS and CDR2 is FQNEAQ. The CDR3 nucleotides read TGTGCCAGCAGCTTACGCTACGAGCAGTACTTC. It yields the protein CASSLRYEQYF.

The V call is TRBV19, the J call TRBJ1-6; 7 bases line up with TRBD1. The CDR3 extends over 14 amino acids. Unmatched junction bases numbered 8, after V lost 8 bases and J lost 7 bases. The germline V gene has CDR1 LNHDA and CDR2 SQIVND (reference sequence). Here the CDR3 DNA reads TGTGCCAGTGCCCGCGGGACAGAAAATTCACCCCTCCACTTT. Its translation: CASARGTENSPLHF.

The table lists this clone with a count of one. The rearrangement joins TRBV7-9 to TRBJ1-2; 8 nucleotides align to TRBD1. V was clipped by 5 bases and J by 7 bases; unmatched bases: 12. Looked up from germline, CDR1 is SEHNR and CDR2 is FQNEAQ (reference sequence). The CDR3 covers 15 residues. The CDR3 DNA reads TGTGCCAGCAGCCCTTACGACAGGGGTTCATCTGGCTACACCTTC. Encoded protein: CASSPYDRGSSGYTF.

The gene calls are TRBV5-1 and TRBJ1-1; D may be TRBD1 (6 bases). The germline gives CDR1 SGHRS, CDR2 YFSETQ. The CDR3 extends over 14 amino acids. Trimming left V 4 bases short and J 0 bases short, with 10 bases between. The CDR3 nucleotides are TGCGCCAGCAGCCCCGGGACACTGAACACTGAAGCTTTCTTT. Its protein is CASSPGTLNTEAFF.

J is TRBJ1-4 and V is TRBV19; TRBD1 might be the D (5 bases). CDR3 length: 14 residues. Trimming cost V 3 bases and J 3 bases, with 8 bases left between them. Germline CDR1 and CDR2: LNHDA and SQIVND (reference sequence). CDR3 in amino acids: CASSMQGSNEKLFF. The CDR3, as DNA: TGTGCCAGTAGTATGCAGGGTTCTAATGAAAAACTGTTTTTT.

This clone was recorded once. The rearrangement links TRBV18 to TRBJ1-4; 7 positions agree with TRBD1. Unmatched junction bases numbered 17, after V lost 3 bases and J lost 7 bases. Looked up from germline, CDR1 is KGHSH and CDR2 is LQKENI. This CDR3 contains 18 residues. CDR3 bases: TGTGCCAGCTCACCTCGAACCACAGGGGCATGGCGTAGTGAAAAACTGTTTTTT. The encoded protein is CASSPRTTGAWRSEKLFF.

This sequence joins TRBV29-1 and TRBJ1-3; D is perhaps TRBD1 (6 bases). The length of the CDR3 is 14 residues. Germline V gene sequence: CDR1 SQVTM, CDR2 ANQGSEA. The CDR3 DNA follows: TGCAGTGCTTACAGGGAAGCGGCTGGAAACACCATATATTTT. It specifies CSAYREAAGNTIYF.

This chain connects TRBV29-1 to TRBJ2-3; D possibly corresponds to TRBD2 (6 bases). The CDR3 contains 13 residues. With 8 bases removed from V and 4 bases from J, the gap between germline ends came to 16 bases. Germline CDR1 is SQVTM and CDR2 is ANQGSEA. In nucleotides, the CDR3 is TGCAGCTGGGAGAGCGGGTATTCAGATACGCAGTATTTT. This sequence encodes CSWESGYSDTQYF.

The chain joins TRBV10-3 to TRBJ2-1, with D perhaps TRBD1 (6 bases). Trimming shortened V by 7 bases and J by 4 bases, and 8 bases separated the two germline ends. This CDR3 is built from 12 residues. CDR1 is ENHRY and CDR2 is SYGVKD in the germline V gene. CDR3 loop: CAIMGAYNEQFF. The CDR3 DNA reads as TGTGCCATCATGGGGGCTTACAATGAGCAGTTCTTC.

This clone showed up just a few times. At the DNA level, this CDR3 is encoded by other sequences in the same sample as well. The chain joins TRBV7-9 to TRBJ1-1; no firm D call. CDR1 and CDR2 (germline): SEHNR, FQNEAQ (reference sequence). V was pared by 1 base and J by 0 bases, with 3 bases between. This CDR3 has 13 amino acids. CDR3 sequence: CASSLDMNTEAFF. The CDR3 DNA follows: TGTGCCAGCAGCTTAGACATGAACACTGAAGCTTTCTTT.

This chain links TRBV5-5 with TRBJ1-3; 8 bases line up with TRBD1. Germline CDR1 is SGHKS and CDR2 is YYEKEE (reference sequence). The CDR3 contains 16 residues. J lost 1 base, V lost 2 bases, and 5 bases had no gene match. The CDR3 coding sequence is TGTGCCAGCAGCTTAGGACAGGGAAGGTCTGGAAACACCATATATTTT. It specifies CASSLGQGRSGNTIYF.

The chain joins TRBV18 to TRBJ2-2; maybe TRBD2 (5 bases). This CDR3 spans 15 amino acids. Trimming left V 5 bases short and J 3 bases short, with 13 bases between. Germline V lookup: CDR1 KGHSH, CDR2 LQKENI. The CDR3: CASSLGLGYTGELFF. In DNA, the CDR3 is TGTGCCAGCTCATTAGGACTCGGGTACACCGGGGAGCTGTTTTTT.

The V call is TRBV12-3 or TRBV12-4, the J call TRBJ2-3; no definite D call. CDR3 length: 11 amino acids. V shed 2 bases and J shed 6 bases, with 3 bases lying between them. Here the CDR3 DNA reads TGTGCCAGCAGTTTACGGGATACGCAGTATTTT. This translates into CASSLRDTQYF.

The J gene is TRBJ1-3, the V gene TRBV4-1; D is undetermined. The germline gives CDR1 MGHRA, CDR2 YSYEKL. This CDR3 contains 15 residues. Trimming shortened V by 0 bases and J by 1 base, and 7 bases separated the two germline ends. CDR3 in amino acids: CASSQDPGSGNTIYF. For the CDR3, the DNA is TGCGCCAGCAGCCAAGATCCCGGGTCTGGAAACACCATATATTTT.

V and J are TRBV5-1 and TRBJ2-7, with 12 bases identical to TRBD2. Germline assignment: CDR1 SGHRS and CDR2 YFSETQ. CDR3 length: 15 residues. J was trimmed by 3 bases and V by 4 bases; bases with no gene match: 5. CDR3 region: CASSPLLAGGYEQYF. DNA of the CDR3: TGCGCCAGCAGCCCACTACTAGCGGGGGGCTACGAGCAGTACTTC.

CDR3 sequence: CASSLTGQGAVGTQYF. The CDR3 DNA sequence: TGTGCCAGCAGTTTAACGGGACAGGGGGCTGTGGGGACCCAGTACTTC. The chain combines TRBV2 with TRBJ2-5; TRBD1 aligns across 12 bases. Germline assignment: CDR1 SNHLY and CDR2 FYNNEI. The J segment lost 7 bases and the V segment lost 5 bases, leaving 11 bases of the junction unmatched. The CDR3 is 16 amino acids.

V and J are TRBV5-4 and TRBJ1-1, with 10 positions matching TRBD1. CDR1 is SGHNT and CDR2 is YYREEE in the germline V gene (reference sequence). The CDR3 has 14 amino acids. J lost 5 bases, V lost 4 bases, and 5 bases had no gene match. As DNA, the CDR3 is TGTGCCAGCAGCATGACAGGGGGCGTGACTGAAGCTTTCTTT. This encodes CASSMTGGVTEAFF. Combining the CDR3 with reference TRBV5-4 and TRBJ1-1 gives the whole variable domain ETGVTQSPTHLIKTRGQQVTLRCSSQSGHNTVSWYQQALGQGPQFIFQYYREEENGRGNFPPRFSGLQFPNYSSELNVNALELDDSALYLCASSMTGGVTEAFFGQGTRLTVV.

The chain couples TRBV2 to TRBJ2-3; 7 bases agree with TRBD2. Germline loops: CDR1 SNHLY, CDR2 FYNNEI. J lost 0 bases, V lost 7 bases, and 7 bases had no gene match. The CDR3 covers 15 residues. The CDR3 DNA sequence: TGTGCCAGCACAGTCTCGCGGGAGAGCACAGATACGCAGTATTTT. It translates to CASTVSRESTDTQYF.

V is TRBV6-5 and J is TRBJ1-1, with a tentative D call TRBD1 (6 bases). The germline V gene encodes CDR1 MNHEY and CDR2 SVGAGI. The V gene lost 11 bases and the J gene lost 6 bases, with 10 bases spanning the gap. The CDR3 sequence is 10 residues long. The CDR3 loop is CAAGASEAFF. CDR3 DNA sequence: TGTGCCGCAGGGGCTTCTGAAGCTTTCTTT.

The CDR3 spells CASSQVPGTGYEQYF. CDR3 in DNA: TGTGCCAGCAGCCAAGTTCCCGGGACAGGTTACGAGCAGTACTTC. The genes are TRBV3-1 (or the pseudogene TRBV3-2) and TRBJ2-7; 8 bases match TRBD1. V lost 1 base and J lost 4; bases outside the gene matches: 6. CDR1 is LGHDT, CDR2 YNNKEL, per germline (reference sequence). The CDR3 covers 15 residues.

The chain couples TRBV11-2 to TRBJ2-1; the D is unclear. The V end was cut by 2 bases, the J end by 0 bases, with 5 bases between. This CDR3 has 14 amino acids. The germline CDR1 and CDR2 sequences are SGHAT and FQNNGV. The CDR3 nucleotides are TGTGCCAGCAGCTTATCCAGCTCCTACAATGAGCAGTTCTTC. It is translated as CASSLSSSYNEQFF.

With regard to this clone: Other DNA sequences in the sample encode the same CDR3. V and J are TRBV3-1 (or the pseudogene TRBV3-2) and TRBJ1-2; D possibly corresponds to TRBD1 (5 bases). V lost 2 bases to trimming and J lost 4 bases, with 8 bases between them. The CDR3 is 13 residues long. Per germline, CDR1 LGHDT and CDR2 YNNKEL (reference sequence). The CDR3 loop reads CASSQQGAYGYTF. DNA of the CDR3: TGTGCCAGCAGCCAACAGGGTGCCTATGGCTACACCTTC.

The CDR3 coding sequence is TGTGCCAGCAGCTTTCACTCGGGTTACGAGCAGTACTTC. It codes for CASSFHSGYEQYF. The chain recombines TRBV5-4 with TRBJ2-7; D is unresolved. The CDR3 is 13 amino acids. V lost 2 bases and J lost 4, with 10 bases in between. Germline lookup yields CDR1 SGHNT and CDR2 YYREEE (reference sequence).

Written as DNA, the CDR3 is TGCAGCGTTGAAGTTTCGGGGGACAGGGGGTCCAACTATGGCTACACCTTC. Translating it yields CSVEVSGDRGSNYGYTF. The chain combines TRBV29-1 with TRBJ1-2; TRBD1 matches 11 bases. The ends lost 1 base at V and 2 bases at J; junction bases unmatched: 9. The CDR3 runs 17 residues. The germline CDR1 and CDR2 sequences are SQVTM and ANQGSEA. The full variable domain, completed using reference TRBV29-1 and TRBJ1-2, is SAVISQKPSRDICQRGTSLTIQCQVDSQVTMMFWYRQQPGQSLTLIATANQGSEATYESGFVIDKFPISRPNLTFSTLTVSNMSPEDSSIYLCSVEVSGDRGSNYGYTFGSGTRLTVV.

The chain joins TRBV28 to TRBJ1-1; 10 nucleotides agree with TRBD1. Germline V gives CDR1 MDHEN, CDR2 SYDVKM. This CDR3 is built from 17 residues. With 8 bases clipped from V and 4 bases from J, the junction kept 16 bases outside the gene matches. Here the CDR3 DNA reads TGTGCCAGCGGCGCCCTCGGGACAGGGGTGCATGGCACTGAAGCTTTCTTT. It encodes CASGALGTGVHGTEAFF.

CDR3 residues: CASSKRGRSSYNEQFF. The CDR3, as DNA: TGTGCCAGCAGCAAAAGGGGCCGGAGCTCCTACAATGAGCAGTTCTTC. The chain couples TRBV21-1 to TRBJ2-1; the table gives TRBD1 as D, unverified against the DNA. TRBV21-1 is an annotated pseudogene. The CDR3 spans 16 residues.

This chain joins TRBV29-1 and TRBJ1-4; TRBD1 might be the D (6 bases). V was clipped by 6 bases and J by 3 bases, with 8 bases between them. CDR1 SQVTM and CDR2 ANQGSEA come from the germline V gene. The CDR3 contains 12 residues. The CDR3 region has the DNA TGCAGCGTACAGGGACCTAATGAAAAACTGTTTTTT. It yields the protein CSVQGPNEKLFF.

The V and J genes are TRBV27 and TRBJ1-2; 8 bases fit TRBD1. CDR3 length: 14 amino acids. The ends lost 5 bases at V and 4 bases at J; junction bases unmatched: 6. CDR1 is MNHEY, CDR2 SMNVEV, per germline (reference sequence). CDR3 sequence (DNA): TGTGCCAGCAGTCCACGGACAGGGACCTATGGCTACACCTTC. Encoded protein: CASSPRTGTYGYTF.

The V gene is TRBV27, the J gene TRBJ1-2; TRBD1 matches at 9 bases. The trim removed 1 base at V and 6 bases at J, leaving 0 bases unmatched. CDR1 and CDR2 from the germline V gene are MNHEY and SMNVEV (reference sequence). CDR3 length: 13 residues. The chain's CDR3 is CASSLWTGDGYTF. The CDR3 bases are TGTGCCAGCAGTTTATGGACAGGGGATGGCTACACCTTC.